The source of this T cell receptor (beta chain) is a study of early T cells in non-severe SARS-CoV-2 infection. Using its own MiXCR run on the 5' RACE reads, TCRdb lists one record per CDR3 protein. The data contain approximately 56,000 distinct CDR3 sequences, around 9.1% of them singletons. The sequence derives from an adult who was a healthcare worker with PCR-confirmed SARS-CoV-2 infection or an uninfected control (not recorded which). The source material was whole blood.

In DNA, the CDR3 is TGTGCCAGCAGCTCATATGGACTAGCCTACGAGCAGTACTTC. It yields the protein CASSSYGLAYEQYF. The chain is built from TRBV7-2 and TRBJ2-7, with 7 bases identical to TRBD2. This CDR3 is built from 14 residues. Germline values: CDR1 SGHTA, CDR2 FQGNSA. The trim removed 4 bases at V and 2 bases at J, leaving 5 bases unmatched.